The source of this T cell receptor (beta chain) is a study of blood T cell repertoires in COVID-19. V was cut by 4 bases and J by 6 bases, with 16 bases left in between. Per germline, CDR1 MNHEY and CDR2 SMNVEV (reference sequence). This CDR3 comprises 14 residues. This clone was recorded only once. Per the authors' pipeline: It was from reference gene primer amplification that nucleated cell counts were estimated. Profiling relied on immunoSEQ multiplex PCR, and the TCRdb table lists in-frame clones only, not all of them. V and J calls plus clone size are reproduced from that table; the DNA served to infer D and trimming. The table records 270,000 or so clones, approximately 77% of them present only once.

This TCR derives from a woman in her late teens or twenties with acute or convalescent COVID-19. The sample taken for sequencing was peripheral blood. The chain recombines TRBV27 with TRBJ2-7; no clear D gene. The CDR3 here is CASSSLSPPLEQYF. As DNA, the CDR3 is TGTGCCAGCAGTTCCCTCTCCCCCCCCCTCGAGCAGTACTTC.